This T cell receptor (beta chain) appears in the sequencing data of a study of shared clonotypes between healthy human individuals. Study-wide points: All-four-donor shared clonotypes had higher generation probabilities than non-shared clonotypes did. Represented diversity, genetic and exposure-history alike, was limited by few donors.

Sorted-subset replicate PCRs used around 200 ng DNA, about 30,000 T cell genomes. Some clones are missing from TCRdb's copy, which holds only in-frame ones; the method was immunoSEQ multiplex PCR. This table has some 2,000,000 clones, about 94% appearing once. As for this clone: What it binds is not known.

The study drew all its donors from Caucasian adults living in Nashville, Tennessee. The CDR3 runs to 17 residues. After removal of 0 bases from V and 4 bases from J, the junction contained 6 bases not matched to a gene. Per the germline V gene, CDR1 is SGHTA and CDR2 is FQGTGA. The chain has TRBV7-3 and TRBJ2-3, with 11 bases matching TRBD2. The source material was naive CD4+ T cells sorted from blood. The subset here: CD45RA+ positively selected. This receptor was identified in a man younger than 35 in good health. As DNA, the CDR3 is TGTGCCAGCAGCTTAACTGGTAGCGGGGGGGCCTCAGATACGCAGTATTTT. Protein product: CASSLTGSGGASDTQYF.